A selection of T cell receptor beta chains follows, all from one sample in a study of T cell repertoires in cytomegalovirus infection. The antigens for these receptors are not known. TCRdb reprocessed the reads via MiXCR and lists one record per CDR3 protein. The sample has roughly 34,000 distinct CDR3 sequences; about 52% are singletons. Sequenced here: CD8+ T cells from cultured PBMCs, sampled from culture after CMV antigen stimulation. These receptors all stem from a human donor in good health (CMV status not recorded). Some clones in this sample may be carry-over from other donors' samples. Each CDR3 is given with its conserved first and last residue. Each record gives: CDR3 protein, clone size, V gene, D gene. The D gene is left open where the match is weak. Clone size is shown for a subset of rows, as once, few, many or a class of expanded clone.

CASSLRAANYGYTF once TRBV28 -
CASSYSTHPRVATSGFYEQYF few TRBV6-6 -
CASSALSRNTEAFF few TRBV7-2 -
CASSSQGGGTEAFF - TRBV7-3 TRBD1
CASSEPGLSGNTIYF - TRBV7-9 -
CASSYATGPRAGELFF - TRBV6-5 -
CATPGLGIANTGELFF few TRBV7-9 -
CSAREGQTYYGYTF - TRBV20-1 -
CASSTGTGTYEQYF - TRBV7-8 TRBD1
CASSLPGTGHTDTQYF many TRBV28 TRBD1
CASGLYLGDTEAFF few TRBV12-5 -
CASSLYRGSYEQYF few TRBV11-2 -
CATSAPGSNQPQHF many TRBV24-1 -
CASSLSSNGYTF - TRBV7-9 -
CASRTGTTQYF - TRBV7-2 -
CASSLLGQEGADEQFF - TRBV28 TRBD1
CASSNIGQGAYNEQFF - TRBV2 TRBD1
CASSSRTGVGNTIYF - TRBV7-9 TRBD1
CASSMTAMSYNEQFF - TRBV19 -
CASSFQGSTDQPQHF - TRBV12-3/TRBV12-4 -
CASSSHRTENTEAFF many TRBV6-5 -
CASSSGQGEAFF - TRBV7-9 TRBD1
CASSPAGGRNSPLHF few TRBV4-1 -
CASSFGTGSNTEAFF few TRBV11-1 TRBD1
CASTLTSGSSSYEQYF - TRBV7-2 TRBD2
CASGPTGGFGETQYF - TRBV7-3 TRBD1
CASSLLAGGLEAYQETQYF - TRBV7-6 TRBD2
CASSLAEGSEAFF once TRBV7-2 -
CASSPHLREGRNEQFF - TRBV7-9 TRBD2
CASSPSTGDRPYSNQPQHF few TRBV7-9 TRBD1
CASSFLQTNEKLFF - TRBV7-4 -
CASSLGGGVNNEQFF - TRBV7-3 -
CASSFNGRRANYGYTF - TRBV7-9 -
CASSSRTVSTDTQYF - TRBV7-9 -
CASTEGDGTTQYF few TRBV15 -
CASSLIEGQSAFPWEQYF - TRBV7-9 -
CASSSQGPGYEQYF few TRBV19 TRBD1
CASSSGQGPQETQYF - TRBV7-2 TRBD1
CASGWAGGTYEQYF - TRBV28 TRBD1
CASTNAGTAQETQYF few TRBV7-9 TRBD1
CASSPSRTGDTGELFF - TRBV7-3 TRBD1
CASSLAPGQGYTGELFF - TRBV7-6 TRBD1
CASSPTGLAGPRSSYNEQFF - TRBV7-4 TRBD2
CASSLRPGEFSPLHF - TRBV7-9 -
CASSPEGINYGYTF - TRBV7-8 -
CASSASQGGTDTQYF - TRBV28 TRBD1
CSPRRGRYVYNEQFF - TRBV20-1 -
CASSQPAGTEVYEQYF - TRBV14 TRBD1
CASSLEADIWVNVLTF - TRBV11-2 -
CASSPTRPGELFF once TRBV14 -
CARSLLGISTSNEQFF - TRBV7-9 -